This paragraph reports one TCR beta chain. This sample stems from a study of CD8+ T cells in alopecia areata. Documented treatment: oral pan-JAK inhibitor, 5-10 mg twice daily. Alopecia areata patients provided lesional scalp punch biopsies and peripheral blood. PBMCs yielded sorted CD4+ and CD8+ T cells. Following RNA extraction, reverse transcription yielded cDNA that acted as the sequencing template. Clones were sequenced by immunoSEQ multiplex PCR, and TCRdb holds only the in-frame ones, with some missing. The sample yields about 200,000 clones, 55% to 70% seen once. J lost 7 bases, V lost 6 bases, and 9 bases had no gene match. Germline V lookup: CDR1 LNHDA, CDR2 SQIVND (reference sequence). This CDR3 has 14 amino acids.

V gene TRBV19 combines with J gene TRBJ2-1, with 7 bases matching TRBD1. Source: CD4+ T cells sorted from blood, taken at week 24, from a patient treated with tofacitinib. The TCR originated in a human donor with alopecia areata. DNA of the CDR3: TGTGCCAGTAGCCCCGACAGGGTCGCGAATGAGCAGTTCTTC. This sequence encodes CASSPDRVANEQFF.